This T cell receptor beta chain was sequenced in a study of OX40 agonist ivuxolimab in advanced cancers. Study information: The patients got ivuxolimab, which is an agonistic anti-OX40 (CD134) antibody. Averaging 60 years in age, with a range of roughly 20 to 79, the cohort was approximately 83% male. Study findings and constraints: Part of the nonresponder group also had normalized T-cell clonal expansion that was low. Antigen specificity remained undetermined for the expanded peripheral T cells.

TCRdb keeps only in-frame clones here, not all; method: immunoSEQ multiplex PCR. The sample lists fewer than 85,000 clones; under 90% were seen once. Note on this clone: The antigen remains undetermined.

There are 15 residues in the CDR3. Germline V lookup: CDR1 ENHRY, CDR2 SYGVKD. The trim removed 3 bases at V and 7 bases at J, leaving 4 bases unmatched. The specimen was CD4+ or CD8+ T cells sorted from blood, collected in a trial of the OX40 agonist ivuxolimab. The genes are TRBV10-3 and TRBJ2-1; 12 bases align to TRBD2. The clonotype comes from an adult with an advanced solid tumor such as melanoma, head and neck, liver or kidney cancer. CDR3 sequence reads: CAISELAGGDNEQFF. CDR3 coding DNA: TGTGCCATCAGTGAACTAGCGGGGGGAGATAATGAGCAGTTCTTC.